The 25 T cell receptor beta chains in this list originate from one sample, sequenced in a study of blood T cell repertoires in COVID-19. The data were produced by immunoSEQ multiplex PCR, yet TCRdb's version contains in-frame clones alone and is incomplete. Seen here are tens of thousands of clones, roughly four fifths observed once, and the top ten hold 15% to 20%. The sample was peripheral blood. The receptors originated from a man aged 70-80 years with active or convalescent COVID-19.

CDR3 amino acids: CATSGDRRSGEQFF. The CDR3 DNA reads as TGTGCCACCAGCGGCGACAGGCGTTCGGGTGAGCAGTTCTTC. The V and J genes are TRBV24-1 and TRBJ2-1; the D gene is possibly TRBD1 (6 bases). CDR1 KGHDR and CDR2 SFDVKD come from the germline V gene. The CDR3 is made up of 14 amino acids. V shed 7 bases and J shed 9 bases, with 18 bases lying between them.

This chain links TRBV14 with TRBJ2-5, with D possibly TRBD1 on 5 matching bases. V was clipped by 4 bases and J by 7 bases, with 22 bases between them. The CDR3 runs to 16 residues. Germline V CDR1 and CDR2: SGHDN, FVKESK. DNA of the CDR3: TGTGCCAGCAGCCCAAACAGGCTTGATCCGCTTGTGACCCAGTACTTC. Encoded protein: CASSPNRLDPLVTQYF.

This clone came up once. V and J are TRBV19 and TRBJ2-3, with TRBD1 matching 7 bases. CDR1 LNHDA and CDR2 SQIVND come from the germline V gene (reference sequence). The CDR3 totals 14 residues. With V trimmed by 6 bases and J by 4 bases, 7 bases remained unmatched. Here the CDR3 DNA reads TGTGCCAGTAGCCGACAGGGAGTTTCAGATACGCAGTATTTT. Translation: CASSRQGVSDTQYF. The variable domain in full, with the rest retrieved from reference TRBV19 and TRBJ2-3, is DGGITQSPKYLFRKEGQNVTLSCEQNLNHDAMYWYRQDPGQGLRLIYYSQIVNDFQKGDIAEGYSVSREKKESFPLTVTSAQKNPTAFYLCASSRQGVSDTQYFGPGTRLTVL.

This chain uses TRBV28 with TRBJ2-7, with no clear D. The V gene's germline CDR1 is MDHEN and CDR2 SYDVKM. The CDR3 is 13 residues long. The V and J ends lost 4 bases and 3 bases respectively, with 10 bases between them. The CDR3 DNA reads as TGTGCCAGCAGTTCTGACAACTTCTACGAGCAGTACTTC. Encoded protein: CASSSDNFYEQYF.

The chain uses TRBV11-2 and TRBJ1-1; no reliable D call. The CDR3 length is 12 residues. Between the trimmed V and J ends, which lost 5 bases and 10 bases, there was a span of 14 bases. CDR1 and CDR2 (germline): SGHAT, FQNNGV. The CDR3: CASSRARRGAFF. In nucleotides, the CDR3 is TGTGCCAGCAGCCGAGCGAGGCGGGGAGCTTTCTTT. Full variable domain (missing parts from reference TRBV11-2 and TRBJ1-1): EAGVAQSPRYKIIEKRQSVAFWCNPISGHATLYWYQQILGQGPKLLIQFQNNGVVDDSQLPKDRFSAERLKGVDSTLKIQPAKLEDSAVYLCASSRARRGAFFGQGTRLTVV.

The chain carries TRBV29-1 and TRBJ2-1; D is possibly TRBD2 (6 bases). V lost 3 bases, J lost 10 bases, and 16 bases lay in between. CDR1 SQVTM and CDR2 ANQGSEA come from the germline V gene. The CDR3 length is 13 residues. In nucleotides, the CDR3 is TGCAGCGTTGAGAGCCGGGGGACGGTCGAGCAGTTCTTC. Translating gives CSVESRGTVEQFF.

This clone was seen a handful of times. This chain uses TRBV12-3 or TRBV12-4 with TRBJ2-7; D perhaps matches TRBD1 (6 bases). V was cut by 5 bases and J by 1 base, with 9 bases left in between. This CDR3 is 13 amino acids long. The DNA of the CDR3 is TGTGCCAGCAGTGTCGGGACATCCTACGAGCAGTACTTC. Translation: CASSVGTSYEQYF.

This clone was observed a single time. The J gene is TRBJ2-5, the V gene TRBV27, with TRBD2 matching 14 bases. Losses at the gene ends were 8 bases for V and 3 bases for J; bases not matched to a gene: 5. This CDR3 contains 15 residues. The V gene's germline CDR1 is MNHEY and CDR2 SMNVEV (reference sequence). In DNA form, the CDR3 reads TGTGCCAGCTCGGGACTAGCGGGGGTGAAAGAGACCCAGTACTTC. Its protein is CASSGLAGVKETQYF.

In this sample, this clone turned up once. The chain recombines TRBV7-2 with TRBJ1-2, with D possibly TRBD1 on 5 matching bases. The germline V gene encodes CDR1 SGHTA and CDR2 FQGNSA. V lost 6 bases and J lost 2, with 10 bases in between. This CDR3 has 13 amino acids. This chain's CDR3 is CASSPGMNYGYTF. CDR3 nucleotide sequence: TGTGCCAGCAGTCCAGGGATGAACTATGGCTACACCTTC.

The CDR3 DNA is TGTGCCAGCAGCACCCAGGGGATTGCTGAAGCTTTCTTT. Protein: CASSTQGIAEAFF. The chain has TRBV28 and TRBJ1-1; D perhaps matches TRBD1 (6 bases). The CDR3 runs to 13 residues. Germline V gene lookup returns CDR1 MDHEN and CDR2 SYDVKM. Trimming stripped 6 bases from V and 6 bases from J, with 14 bases between.

In its sample, this clone was seen once. The V gene is TRBV14, the J gene TRBJ1-6; D uncertain. The CDR3 is 13 amino acids. Trimming took 4 bases from V and 9 from J, leaving 10 bases between them. Germline CDR1 reads SGHDN; CDR2 reads FVKESK. The DNA of the CDR3 is TGTGCCAGCAGCCCATCAGAGGGTTCACCCCTCCACTTT. Amino acids: CASSPSEGSPLHF.

V gene TRBV7-7 combines with J gene TRBJ2-7, with TRBD1 identical over 8 bases. Germline assignment: CDR1 SSHAT and CDR2 FNYEAQ (reference sequence). Trimming cost V 2 bases and J 8 bases; bases outside gene matches: 5. The CDR3 extends over 13 amino acids. CDR3 residues: CASSLMAGGKQYF. In nucleotides, the CDR3 is TGTGCCAGCAGCTTAATGGCAGGGGGCAAGCAGTACTTC.

J is TRBJ2-3 and V is TRBV5-1, with 7 positions matching TRBD1. The CDR3 sequence is 14 residues long. V lost 1 base to trimming and J lost 6 bases; unmatched junction nucleotides: 5. The germline V gene encodes CDR1 SGHRS and CDR2 YFSETQ. CDR3 sequence: CASSLTGVDDTQYF. CDR3 nucleotides: TGCGCCAGCAGCTTGACAGGGGTGGACGATACGCAGTATTTT. Using reference TRBV5-1 and TRBJ2-3 for the parts outside the CDR3, the full variable domain is KAGVTQTPRYLIKTRGQQVTLSCSPISGHRSVSWYQQTPGQGLQFLFEYFSETQRNKGNFPGRFSGRQFSNSRSEMNVSTLELGDSALYLCASSLTGVDDTQYFGPGTRLTVL.

The gene calls are TRBV7-6 and TRBJ2-5, with TRBD2 matching 7 bases. V lost 5 bases, J lost 1 base, and 10 bases stayed unmatched. The germline V gene has CDR1 SGHVS and CDR2 FNYEAQ. This CDR3 has 16 amino acids. CDR3 amino acids: CASSLVVASGQETQYF. CDR3 bases: TGTGCCAGCAGCCTCGTTGTAGCTAGCGGCCAAGAGACCCAGTACTTC.

In its sample, this clone was seen once. The genes are TRBV19 and TRBJ1-5, with 8 positions matching TRBD1. V lost 4 bases to trimming and J lost 5 bases; unmatched junction nucleotides: 4. This CDR3 has 14 residues. The V gene's germline CDR1 is LNHDA and CDR2 SQIVND (reference sequence). CDR3 loop: CASSTGQGYQPQHF. The CDR3 nucleotides are TGTGCCAGTAGTACAGGACAGGGTTATCAGCCCCAGCATTTT.

The count of this clone is one. The J gene is TRBJ2-2, the V gene TRBV19; 9 bases align to TRBD2. CDR1 is LNHDA, CDR2 SQIVND, per germline (reference sequence). Trimming cost V 4 bases and J 5 bases; bases outside gene matches: 8. This CDR3 has 16 residues. As DNA, the CDR3 is TGTGCCAGTAGTAGTTTTAGCGGGGGAACTACCGGGGAGCTGTTTTTT. Protein product: CASSSFSGGTTGELFF.

The chain uses TRBV12-3 or TRBV12-4 and TRBJ1-5; 10 bases are a match to TRBD1. V was pared by 5 bases and J by 9 bases, with 1 base of the junction left unmatched. The CDR3 runs to 12 residues. The CDR3 bases are TGTGCCAGCAGTAGGGACAGGGGGCCCCAGCATTTT. This encodes CASSRDRGPQHF.

V is TRBV7-9 and J is TRBJ2-1, with 7 bases fitting TRBD2. Germline trimming cut 2 bases from V and 8 bases from J; bases unmatched to any gene: 12. CDR1 is SEHNR, CDR2 FQNEAQ, per germline (reference sequence). This CDR3 is built from 16 residues. CDR3 loop: CASSLMVASGSDEQFF. CDR3 DNA: TGTGCCAGCAGCTTAATGGTGGCTAGCGGATCCGATGAGCAGTTCTTC.

The chain employs TRBV4-2 and TRBJ2-5; D is unclear. CDR3 length equals 12 residues. Germline V CDR1 and CDR2: LGHNA, YNFKEQ. Trimming took off 0 bases at V and 7 bases at J, with 6 bases between the two ends. CDR3 bases: TGTGCCAGCAGCCAAGATCGAGTGACCCAGTACTTC. This encodes CASSQDRVTQYF.

In nucleotides, the CDR3 is TGTGCCAGCAGTCTAACAGGGGAGACAGATACGCAGTATTTT. Residues: CASSLTGETDTQYF. The rearrangement links TRBV6-5 to TRBJ2-3, with 7 bases fitting TRBD1. The CDR3 covers 14 residues. Germline CDR1 is MNHEY and CDR2 is SVGAGI. Losses at the gene ends were 5 bases for V and 3 bases for J; bases not matched to a gene: 5.

The V gene is TRBV18, the J gene TRBJ1-2, with D perhaps matching TRBD1 (5 bases). The germline V and J ends were trimmed by 3 bases and 4 bases, with 15 bases remaining between them. The CDR3 consists of 15 residues. Germline CDR1 is KGHSH and CDR2 is LQKENI. The CDR3 DNA is TGTGCCAGCTCACCCCCTCAGGGCCCCCCCTATGGCTACACCTTC. This translates into CASSPPQGPPYGYTF.

V usage is TRBV5-1 and J usage is TRBJ2-7; a weak D match, TRBD1 (5 bases). CDR3 size: 13 residues. CDR1 is SGHRS and CDR2 is YFSETQ in the germline V gene. V shed 4 bases and J shed 6 bases, with 14 bases lying between them. The CDR3 reads CASSTDSHREQYF. CDR3 bases: TGCGCCAGCAGCACTGACAGTCATCGCGAGCAGTACTTC.

The rearrangement links TRBV10-1 to TRBJ2-3, with 9 bases that match TRBD2. The CDR3 extends over 17 amino acids. Per the germline V gene, CDR1 is WNHNN and CDR2 is SYGVQD (reference sequence). J was trimmed by 1 base and V by 7 bases; bases with no gene match: 12. CDR3 nucleotide sequence: TGCGCCAGCATTTTCACACTTAGCGGGGGACGCACAGATACGCAGTATTTT. Translating gives CASIFTLSGGRTDTQYF.

The chain couples TRBV28 to TRBJ1-1; D perhaps matches TRBD1 (5 bases). The ends were cut back, 3 bases at V and 3 bases at J, with 14 bases in the middle. There are 15 residues in the CDR3. Germline CDR1 is MDHEN and CDR2 is SYDVKM. In DNA, the CDR3 is TGTGCCAGCAGTTTGGCGAATTGGGGGGACACTGAAGCTTTCTTT. Its protein product is CASSLANWGDTEAFF.

This clone was seen just once. The chain has TRBV12-5 and TRBJ1-5; 9 nucleotides line up with TRBD1. Trimming took 0 bases from V and 0 from J; bases not matched to a gene: 18. This CDR3 contains 22 residues. Germline V CDR1 and CDR2: LGHNT, FRNRAP. The CDR3 sequence: CASGLVRRWSTGGTNSNQPQHF. CDR3 DNA sequence: TGTGCTAGTGGTTTGGTACGTAGGTGGTCGACAGGGGGAACAAATAGCAATCAGCCCCAGCATTTT.